The clone carrying this TCR beta chain was counted a few times. The antigen remains undetermined. Germline assignment: CDR1 SGDLS and CDR2 YYNGEE. This CDR3 comprises 12 residues. The germline V and J ends were trimmed by 5 bases and 2 bases, with 8 bases remaining between them. For repertoire sequencing, the TCR beta CDR3 regions were amplified from RNA transcripts. Second-round multiplex PCR came after a first-round RT-PCR that employed HTBI primers. One entry per CDR3 protein, called by TCRdb with MiXCR from the multiplex PCR reads. The data show 600,000 to 950,000 distinct CDR3 sequences, roughly 40% seen once. This entry belongs to a study of Graves' ophthalmopathy and Graves' hyperthyroidism. Study results and limitations: The authors also found most expanded thyroid clonotypes above 0.001 frequency in blood.

This chain uses TRBV9 with TRBJ2-7, with unresolved D. Sequences were obtained from peripheral blood. This clonotype was obtained from an adult man with Graves' ophthalmopathy. The CDR3 nucleotides are TGTGCCAGCAGTCCCCTAGCCTACGAGCAGTACTTC. This codes for CASSPLAYEQYF.